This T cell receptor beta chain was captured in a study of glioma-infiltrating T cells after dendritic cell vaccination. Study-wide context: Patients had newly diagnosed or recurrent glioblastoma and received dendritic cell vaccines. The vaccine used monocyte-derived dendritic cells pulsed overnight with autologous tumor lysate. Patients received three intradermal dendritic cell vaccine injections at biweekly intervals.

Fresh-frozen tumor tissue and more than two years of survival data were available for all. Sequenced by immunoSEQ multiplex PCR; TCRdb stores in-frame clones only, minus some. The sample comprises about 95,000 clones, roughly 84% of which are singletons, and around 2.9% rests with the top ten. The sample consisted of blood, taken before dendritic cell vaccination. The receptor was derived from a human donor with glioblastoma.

CDR3 sequence: CATSREGGRANEQFF. The DNA for the CDR3 is TGTGCCACCAGCAGAGAGGGCGGGAGAGCCAATGAGCAGTTCTTC. The V call is TRBV15, the J call TRBJ2-1, with 7 bases aligning to TRBD2. From germline, CDR1 is LNHNV and CDR2 YYDKDF (reference sequence). V lost 0 bases, J lost 6 bases, and 5 bases stayed unmatched. The CDR3 spans 15 residues.